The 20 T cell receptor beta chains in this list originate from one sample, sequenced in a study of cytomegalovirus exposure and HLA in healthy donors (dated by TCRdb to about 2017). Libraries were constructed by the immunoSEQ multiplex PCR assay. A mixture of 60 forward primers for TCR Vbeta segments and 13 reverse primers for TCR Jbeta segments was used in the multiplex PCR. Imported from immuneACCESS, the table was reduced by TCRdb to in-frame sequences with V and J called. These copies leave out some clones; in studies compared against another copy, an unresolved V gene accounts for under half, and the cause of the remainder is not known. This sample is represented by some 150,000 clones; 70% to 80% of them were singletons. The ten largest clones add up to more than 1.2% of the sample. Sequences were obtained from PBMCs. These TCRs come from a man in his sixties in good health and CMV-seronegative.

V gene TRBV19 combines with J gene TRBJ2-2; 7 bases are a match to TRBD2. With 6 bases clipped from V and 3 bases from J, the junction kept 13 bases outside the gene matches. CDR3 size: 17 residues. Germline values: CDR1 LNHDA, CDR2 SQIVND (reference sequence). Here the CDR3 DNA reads TGTGCCAGTAGCCTTCTACTCACTAGCGTAGACACCGGGGAGCTGTTTTTT. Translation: CASSLLLTSVDTGELFF.

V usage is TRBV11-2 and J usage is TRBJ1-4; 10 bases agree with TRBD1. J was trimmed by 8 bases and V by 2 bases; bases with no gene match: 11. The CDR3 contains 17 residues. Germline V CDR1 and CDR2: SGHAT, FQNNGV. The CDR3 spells CASSLKRLGQGREKLFF. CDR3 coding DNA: TGTGCCAGCAGCTTAAAGCGGCTGGGACAGGGGAGGGAAAAACTGTTTTTT.

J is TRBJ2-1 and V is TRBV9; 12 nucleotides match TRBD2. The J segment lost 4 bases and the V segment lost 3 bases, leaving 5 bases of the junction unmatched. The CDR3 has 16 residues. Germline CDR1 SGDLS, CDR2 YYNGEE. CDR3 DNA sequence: TGTGCCAGCAGCGAGAGGGGACTAGCGGGTTACAATGAGCAGTTCTTC. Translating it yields CASSERGLAGYNEQFF.

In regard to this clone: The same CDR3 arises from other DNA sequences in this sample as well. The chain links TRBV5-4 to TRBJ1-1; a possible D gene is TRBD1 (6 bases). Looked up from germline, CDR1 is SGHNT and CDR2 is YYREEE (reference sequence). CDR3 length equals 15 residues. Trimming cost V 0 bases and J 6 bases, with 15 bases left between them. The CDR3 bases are TGTGCCAGCAGCTTGGGTTTACAGGGCCTCGCTGAAGCTTTCTTT. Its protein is CASSLGLQGLAEAFF.

DNA for the CDR3: TGTGCCAGCAACCTTTCGGGACAGGGATTTTTTGAGCAGTTCTTC. Protein: CASNLSGQGFFEQFF. The chain links TRBV6-1 to TRBJ2-1; 9 nucleotides line up with TRBD1. The CDR3 is 15 amino acids. From germline, CDR1 is MNHNS and CDR2 SASEGT. V lost 7 bases to trimming and J lost 9 bases; unmatched junction nucleotides: 13.

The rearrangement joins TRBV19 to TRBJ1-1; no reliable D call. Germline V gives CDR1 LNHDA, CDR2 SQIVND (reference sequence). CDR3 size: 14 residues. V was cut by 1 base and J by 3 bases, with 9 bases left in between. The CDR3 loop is CASSIVARYTEAFF. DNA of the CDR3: TGTGCCAGTAGTATAGTGGCCAGATACACTGAAGCTTTCTTT.

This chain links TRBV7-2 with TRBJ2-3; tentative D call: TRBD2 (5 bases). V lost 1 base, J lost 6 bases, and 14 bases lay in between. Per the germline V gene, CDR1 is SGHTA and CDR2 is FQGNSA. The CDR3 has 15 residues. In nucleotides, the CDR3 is TGTGCCAGCAGCTTAGTAGCTAGCTTTGGCGATACGCAGTATTTT. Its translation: CASSLVASFGDTQYF.

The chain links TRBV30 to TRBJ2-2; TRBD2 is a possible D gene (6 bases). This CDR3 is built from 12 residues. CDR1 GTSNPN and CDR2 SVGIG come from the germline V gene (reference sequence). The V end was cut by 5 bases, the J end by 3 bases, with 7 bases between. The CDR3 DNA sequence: TGTGCCTGGGGGGGGTACACCGGGGAGCTGTTTTTT. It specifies CAWGGYTGELFF.

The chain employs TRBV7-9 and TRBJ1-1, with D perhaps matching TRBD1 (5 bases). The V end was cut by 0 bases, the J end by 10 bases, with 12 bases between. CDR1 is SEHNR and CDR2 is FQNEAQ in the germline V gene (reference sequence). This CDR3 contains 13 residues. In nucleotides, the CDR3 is TGTGCCAGCAGCTTAGCGCTGGGGAGGGGAGCTTTCTTT. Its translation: CASSLALGRGAFF.

In DNA form, the CDR3 reads TGTGCCAGCAGTATCACTAACAGGGACGAGCAGTACTTC. Its translation: CASSITNRDEQYF. The gene calls are TRBV28 and TRBJ2-7; tentatively, D is TRBD1 (6 bases). With 5 bases removed from V and 5 bases from J, the gap between germline ends came to 13 bases. This CDR3 has 13 amino acids. Germline V gene lookup returns CDR1 MDHEN and CDR2 SYDVKM.

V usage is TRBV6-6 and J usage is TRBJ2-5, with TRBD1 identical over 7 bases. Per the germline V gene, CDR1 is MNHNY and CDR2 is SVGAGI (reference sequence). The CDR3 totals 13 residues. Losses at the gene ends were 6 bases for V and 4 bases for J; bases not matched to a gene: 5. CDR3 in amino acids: CASRRQGGETQYF. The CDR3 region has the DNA TGTGCCAGCAGAAGACAGGGCGGAGAGACCCAGTACTTC.

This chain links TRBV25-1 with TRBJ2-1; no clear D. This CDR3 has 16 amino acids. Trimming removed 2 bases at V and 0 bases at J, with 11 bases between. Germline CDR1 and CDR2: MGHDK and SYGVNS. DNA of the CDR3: TGTGCCAGCAGTGAAAGCCTGTGGAGCTCCTACAATGAGCAGTTCTTC. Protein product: CASSESLWSSYNEQFF.

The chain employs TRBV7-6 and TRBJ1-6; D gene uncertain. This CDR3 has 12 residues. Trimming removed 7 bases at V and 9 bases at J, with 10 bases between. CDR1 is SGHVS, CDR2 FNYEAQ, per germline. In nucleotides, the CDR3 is TGTGCCAGCAACTCGCCTCGTTCACCCCTCCACTTT. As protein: CASNSPRSPLHF.

Written as DNA, the CDR3 is TGTGCCAGCAGCTTGTTCCTCCGGGGGGCGAGCAATCAGCCCCAGCATTTT. This codes for CASSLFLRGASNQPQHF. V usage is TRBV5-6 and J usage is TRBJ1-5; possible D gene TRBD1, 6 bases. The CDR3 contains 17 residues. Trimming stripped 1 base from V and 1 base from J, with 15 bases between. Per germline, CDR1 SGHDT and CDR2 YYEEEE.

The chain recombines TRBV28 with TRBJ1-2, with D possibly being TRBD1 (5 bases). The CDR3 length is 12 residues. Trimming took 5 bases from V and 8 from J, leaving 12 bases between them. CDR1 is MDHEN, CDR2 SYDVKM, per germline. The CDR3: CASSHGGVGYTF. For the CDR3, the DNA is TGTGCCAGCAGTCACGGGGGGGTCGGCTACACCTTC.

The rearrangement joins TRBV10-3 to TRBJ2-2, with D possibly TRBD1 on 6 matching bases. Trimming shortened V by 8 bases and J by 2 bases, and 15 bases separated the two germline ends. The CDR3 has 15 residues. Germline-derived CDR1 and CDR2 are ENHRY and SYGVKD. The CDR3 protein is CAIQPGQGNTGELFF. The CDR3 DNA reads TGTGCCATCCAGCCGGGACAAGGTAACACCGGGGAGCTGTTTTTT.

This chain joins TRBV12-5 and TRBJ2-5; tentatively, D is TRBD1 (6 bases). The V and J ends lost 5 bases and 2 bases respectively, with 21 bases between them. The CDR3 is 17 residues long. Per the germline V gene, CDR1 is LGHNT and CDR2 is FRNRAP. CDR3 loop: CASGMSTGFRGQETQYF. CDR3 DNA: TGTGCTAGTGGTATGAGCACAGGGTTCAGGGGTCAAGAGACCCAGTACTTC.

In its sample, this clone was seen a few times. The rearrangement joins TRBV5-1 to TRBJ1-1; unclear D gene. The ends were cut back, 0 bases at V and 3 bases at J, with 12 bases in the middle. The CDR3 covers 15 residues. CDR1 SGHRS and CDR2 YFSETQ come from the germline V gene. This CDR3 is CASSLAIVADTEAFF. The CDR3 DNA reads TGCGCCAGCAGCTTGGCCATAGTTGCGGACACTGAAGCTTTCTTT.

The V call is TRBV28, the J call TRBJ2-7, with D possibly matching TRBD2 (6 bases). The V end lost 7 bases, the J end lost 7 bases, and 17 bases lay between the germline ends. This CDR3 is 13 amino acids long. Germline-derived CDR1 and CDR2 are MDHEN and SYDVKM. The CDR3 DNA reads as TGTGCCAGCAATAGAGGGGCGGGAATGGAGCAGTACTTC. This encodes CASNRGAGMEQYF.

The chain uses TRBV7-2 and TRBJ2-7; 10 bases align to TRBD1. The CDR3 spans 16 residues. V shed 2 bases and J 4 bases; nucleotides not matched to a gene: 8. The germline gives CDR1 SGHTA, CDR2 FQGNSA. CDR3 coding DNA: TGTGCCAGCAGCTTAAGAGCTGGGGACAGGGGATACGAGCAGTACTTC. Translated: CASSLRAGDRGYEQYF.